The 3 T cell receptor beta chains reported below all come from one sample, sequenced in a study of blood T cell repertoires in COVID-19. Sequencing was performed with immunoSEQ multiplex PCR; in TCRdb, only in-frame clones are kept and a portion is missing. Of some 250,000 clones listed, approximately 84% are singletons. Source material: PBMCs or T cells enriched from blood (not recorded which). The receptor source for this set is a young man who had recovered from COVID-19.

The chain carries TRBV4-1 and TRBJ2-7, with 7 bases that match TRBD2. Germline CDR1 reads MGHRA; CDR2 reads YSYEKL. The CDR3 extends over 14 amino acids. V lost 4 bases to trimming and J lost 4 bases; unmatched junction nucleotides: 7. CDR3 region: CASSPMPGGYEQYF. DNA for the CDR3: TGCGCCAGCAGCCCCATGCCCGGGGGGTACGAGCAGTACTTC.

The rearrangement links TRBV19 to TRBJ1-6; possibly TRBD1 for D (5 bases). Germline V gene data show CDR1 as LNHDA and CDR2 as SQIVND (reference sequence). V lost 9 bases and J 10 bases, leaving 16 bases between the germline ends. This CDR3 has 13 residues. The CDR3 reads CASTVGERSPLHF. Written as DNA, the CDR3 is TGTGCCAGCACGGTAGGGGAACGGTCACCCCTCCACTTT.

This chain links TRBV7-9 with TRBJ1-3; 7 bases agree with TRBD1. CDR3 length: 14 amino acids. Germline V lookup: CDR1 SEHNR, CDR2 FQNEAQ (reference sequence). Trimming cost V 6 bases and J 2 bases; bases outside gene matches: 4. CDR3 bases: TGTGCCAGCAGTGGACAGGCTGCTGGAAACACCATATATTTT. This sequence encodes CASSGQAAGNTIYF.